What follows are 12 T cell receptor beta chains derived from one specimen sequenced in a study of blood T cell repertoires in COVID-19. TCRdb's table, derived via immunoSEQ multiplex PCR, lists solely in-frame clones and lacks some. In the table there are roughly 250,000 clones, about 80% of which are singletons. The specimen was peripheral blood. These receptors came from a human donor in a cohort sampled during active COVID-19.

The genes are TRBV4-2 and TRBJ2-3; 7 bases fit TRBD2. CDR3 length equals 16 residues. V was pared by 0 bases and J by 6 bases, with 9 bases of the junction left unmatched. Germline CDR1 and CDR2: LGHNA and YNFKEQ. As DNA, the CDR3 is TGTGCCAGCAGCCAAGAAGGGCCGGGGACTACCGATACGCAGTATTTT. Amino acid sequence: CASSQEGPGTTDTQYF.

This chain uses TRBV5-1 with TRBJ2-7; tentatively, D is TRBD1 (6 bases). The CDR3 contains 14 residues. Trimming removed 2 bases from V and 1 base from J, with 10 bases in between. Germline V CDR1 and CDR2: SGHRS, YFSETQ. The CDR3 loop reads CASSFTGNSYEQYF. Here the CDR3 DNA reads TGCGCCAGCAGCTTCACAGGGAATTCCTACGAGCAGTACTTC.

The chain has TRBV2 and TRBJ1-5; possible D gene TRBD1, 5 bases. From germline, CDR1 is SNHLY and CDR2 FYNNEI. CDR3 length equals 13 residues. Trimming stripped 1 base from V and 9 bases from J, with 10 bases between. The CDR3 DNA reads as TGTGCCAGCAGTGAAGGGGCAAGGGGGCCCCAGCATTTT. Translated, it gives CASSEGARGPQHF.

This clone came up once. The sample contains more than one DNA sequence encoding this CDR3. V gene TRBV11-2 combines with J gene TRBJ1-1; TRBD1 agrees at 10 bases. The CDR3 is 16 amino acids. Germline V gene data show CDR1 as SGHAT and CDR2 as FQNNGV. The trim removed 1 base at V and 0 bases at J, leaving 2 bases unmatched. For the CDR3, the DNA is TGTGCCAGCAGCTTAGGGGGGACAGGGGTGAACACTGAAGCTTTCTTT. Protein: CASSLGGTGVNTEAFF.

This sequence joins TRBV27 and TRBJ2-7; 8 bases are a match to TRBD1. CDR3 length: 13 amino acids. V shed 6 bases, J shed 2 bases, and the junction held 3 bases outside the gene matches. The germline CDR1 and CDR2 sequences are MNHEY and SMNVEV (reference sequence). The CDR3 spells CASRARGPYEQYF. The CDR3 nucleotides read TGTGCCAGCAGAGCCAGGGGGCCCTACGAGCAGTACTTC.

This clone was seen only once. The chain has TRBV6-4 and TRBJ2-3, with D tentatively TRBD2 (5 bases). The germline V gene has CDR1 MRHNA and CDR2 SNTAGT. The CDR3 is made up of 13 amino acids. V lost 6 bases, J lost 1 base, and 8 bases lay in between. CDR3 DNA sequence: TGTGCCAGCAGCAACGGGGGCACAGATACGCAGTATTTT. This translates into CASSNGGTDTQYF.

The chain combines TRBV4-3 with TRBJ2-3; D uncertain. The CDR3 contains 15 residues. Trimming cost V 2 bases and J 4 bases, with 13 bases left between them. Germline CDR1 reads LGHNA; CDR2 reads YSLEER. The CDR3 DNA follows: TGCGCCAGCAGCCAAACCCTTGGGCCCTCAGATACGCAGTATTTT. Encoded protein: CASSQTLGPSDTQYF.

This chain uses TRBV16 with TRBJ1-6; D is unresolved. Looked up from germline, CDR1 is KGHSY and CDR2 is FQNENV. V lost 1 base to trimming and J lost 6 bases, with 13 bases between them. The length of the CDR3 is 16 residues. The chain's CDR3 is CASSQYGSPPNSPLHF. The CDR3 nucleotides read TGTGCCAGCAGCCAATATGGGAGTCCCCCTAATTCACCCCTCCACTTT.

The chain has TRBV10-3 and TRBJ1-4; no reliable D call. V lost 3 bases and J lost 2, with 4 bases in between. The CDR3 is made up of 13 amino acids. Germline loops: CDR1 ENHRY, CDR2 SYGVKD. CDR3 residues: CAISDSTNEKLFF. The CDR3 DNA reads as TGTGCCATCAGTGACTCTACTAATGAAAAACTGTTTTTT.

The J gene is TRBJ1-3, the V gene TRBV5-6; D not resolved. Trimming removed 4 bases at V and 7 bases at J, with 18 bases between. CDR1 is SGHDT, CDR2 YYEEEE, per germline. The CDR3 is made up of 15 amino acids. The CDR3 protein is CASSPGSRIGNTIYF. CDR3 coding DNA: TGTGCCAGCAGCCCCGGTAGCCGGATTGGGAACACCATATATTTT.

The V gene is TRBV13, the J gene TRBJ2-7, with D unclear. CDR3 length: 14 amino acids. Between the trimmed V and J ends, which lost 2 bases and 1 base, there was a span of 9 bases. Germline lookup yields CDR1 PRHDT and CDR2 FYEKMQ (reference sequence). The CDR3 nucleotides are TGTGCCAGCAGCTTAACGCCCTATTCCTACGAGCAGTACTTC. Its translation is CASSLTPYSYEQYF. Drawing the rest from reference TRBV13 and TRBJ2-7, the complete variable domain is AAGVIQSPRHLIKEKRETATLKCYPIPRHDTVYWYQQGPGQDPQFLISFYEKMQSDKGSIPDRFSAQQFSDYHSELNMSSLELGDSALYFCASSLTPYSYEQYFGPGTRLTVT.

This clone was detected a few times. The rearrangement links TRBV20-1 to TRBJ1-1; D possibly corresponds to TRBD1 (5 bases). Trimming left V 3 bases short and J 5 bases short, with 13 bases between. Germline V gives CDR1 DFQATT, CDR2 SNEGSKA (reference sequence). This CDR3 has 13 amino acids. CDR3 bases: TGCAGTGCTAGTGATTTCCAGGGAACTGAAGCTTTCTTT. Protein: CSASDFQGTEAFF.